The 6 T cell receptor beta chains below all came from one sample that was sequenced in a study of blood T cell repertoires in COVID-19. Repertoires were generated with immunoSEQ multiplex PCR, while TCRdb's copy carries only in-frame clones and drops some. Counted here are over 150,000 clones, 85% occurring once; the ten biggest clones make up 0.8% to 1.2%. Sample: peripheral blood. The source of these receptors is a man aged 35-49 years with acute or convalescent COVID-19.

The chain has TRBV14 and TRBJ2-3, with D possibly matching TRBD2 (5 bases). The CDR3 is made up of 15 amino acids. Germline V gene sequence: CDR1 SGHDN, CDR2 FVKESK. Deletions cut 4 bases from V and 3 bases from J, with 14 bases between. The CDR3 DNA is TGTGCCAGCAGCCCGCGGGCCCGAACGACAGATACGCAGTATTTT. Its protein product is CASSPRARTTDTQYF. The full variable domain, rest sourced from reference TRBV14 and TRBJ2-3, is EAGVTQFPSHSVIEKGQTVTLRCDPISGHDNLYWYRRVMGKEIKFLLHFVKESKQDESGMPNNRFLAERTGGTYSTLKVQPAELEDSGVYFCASSPRARTTDTQYFGPGTRLTVL.

This clone was seen only once. The chain carries TRBV2 and TRBJ2-7; 11 nucleotides align to TRBD1. The CDR3 runs to 13 residues. V was pared by 8 bases and J by 4 bases, with 4 bases of the junction left unmatched. Looked up from germline, CDR1 is SNHLY and CDR2 is FYNNEI. CDR3 protein: CASRTGGLYEQYF. In nucleotides, the CDR3 is TGTGCCAGCCGGACAGGGGGCTTGTACGAGCAGTACTTC. Variable domain in full (rest from reference TRBV2 and TRBJ2-7): EPEVTQTPSHQVTQMGQEVILRCVPISNHLYFYWYRQILGQKVEFLVSFYNNEISEKSEIFDDQFSVERPDGSNFTLKIRSTKLEDSAMYFCASRTGGLYEQYFGPGTRLTVT.

V is TRBV19 and J is TRBJ1-2, with D unclear. CDR1 is LNHDA, CDR2 SQIVND, per germline (reference sequence). The germline V and J ends were trimmed by 0 bases and 0 bases, with 8 bases remaining between them. The CDR3 sequence is 15 residues long. CDR3 bases: TGTGCCAGTAGTATAGAAGGCGGAACTAACTATGGCTACACCTTC. Protein sequence: CASSIEGGTNYGYTF.

The rearrangement uses TRBV6-5 and TRBJ2-7; possible D gene TRBD2, 5 bases. This CDR3 region has 14 residues. Germline V gene sequence: CDR1 MNHEY, CDR2 SVGAGI. With 0 bases removed from V and 0 bases from J, the gap between germline ends came to 6 bases. CDR3 sequence reads: CASSYSRVSYEQYF. The CDR3 DNA is TGTGCCAGCAGTTACTCGCGGGTCTCCTACGAGCAGTACTTC.

V usage is TRBV11-2 and J usage is TRBJ2-2; D is undetermined. V gave up 1 base and J gave up 2 bases, with 5 bases separating them. The length of the CDR3 is 14 residues. In germline, CDR1 is SGHAT, CDR2 FQNNGV. The CDR3 here is CASSLGINTGELFF. Written as DNA, the CDR3 is TGTGCCAGCAGCTTAGGTATCAACACCGGGGAGCTGTTTTTT.

This clone was counted a single time. The V and J genes are TRBV4-1 and TRBJ1-5; 7 bases fit TRBD1. The germline CDR1 and CDR2 sequences are MGHRA and YSYEKL. After removal of 0 bases from V and 7 bases from J, the junction contained 6 bases not matched to a gene. The CDR3 has 15 residues. CDR3 sequence: CASSQEDRRNQPQHF. CDR3 sequence (DNA): TGCGCCAGCAGCCAAGAGGACAGGAGGAACCAGCCCCAGCATTTT.